This passage covers 25 T cell receptor beta chains from one sample sequenced in a study of T cell changes during pregnancy in multiple sclerosis. Libraries were prepared by immunoSEQ multiplex PCR; TCRdb keeps only in-frame clonotypes and omits some of them. The sample holds tens of thousands of clones, about nine tenths seen once. Source: CD4+ T cells from peripheral blood mononuclear cells, taken after pregnancy. These receptors all stem from a female donor in good health, enrolled as a control in a pregnancy study.

The V and J genes are TRBV5-1 and TRBJ1-4; 8 nucleotides agree with TRBD1. Germline assignment: CDR1 SGHRS and CDR2 YFSETQ. V trimming: 0 bases; J trimming: 7 bases; junction bases outside the gene matches: 8. This CDR3 is built from 16 residues. CDR3 residues: CASSLDPQGVGEKLFF. The CDR3 bases are TGCGCCAGCAGCTTGGACCCACAGGGGGTTGGTGAAAAACTGTTTTTT.

CDR3 DNA sequence: TGTGCCAACGAAGAGGGAGAGACCCAGTACTTC. Protein sequence: CANEEGETQYF. V is TRBV2 and J is TRBJ2-5; D might be TRBD2 (5 bases). Trimming pared 10 bases from V and 4 bases from J, leaving 10 bases between. Looked up from germline, CDR1 is SNHLY and CDR2 is FYNNEI. The CDR3 spans 11 residues.

The chain links TRBV6-1 to TRBJ2-1; TRBD1 is a possible D gene (6 bases). Germline V lookup: CDR1 MNHNS, CDR2 SASEGT. V gave up 6 bases and J gave up 7 bases, with 10 bases separating them. This CDR3 is built from 12 residues. CDR3 DNA sequence: TGTGCCAGCAGCAACAGGGTAAATGAGCAGTTCTTC. Translation gives CASSNRVNEQFF.

Here the CDR3 reads CASSLKAGSTDTQYF. DNA for the CDR3: TGTGCCAGCAGCTTAAAGGCAGGGTCCACAGATACGCAGTATTTT. V usage is TRBV7-8 and J usage is TRBJ2-3; the D gene is possibly TRBD1 (5 bases). CDR1 is SGHVS and CDR2 is FQNEAQ in the germline V gene. This CDR3 has 15 residues. The V gene lost 2 bases and the J gene lost 2 bases, with 11 bases spanning the gap. The variable domain in full, with the rest retrieved from reference TRBV7-8 and TRBJ2-3, is GAGVSQSPRYKVAKRGQDVALRCDPISGHVSLFWYQQALGQGPEFLTYFQNEAQLDKSGLPSDRFFAERPEGSVSTLKIQRTQQEDSAVYLCASSLKAGSTDTQYFGPGTRLTVL.

The CDR3 DNA follows: TGTGCCAGCAGTCGGGACAGCGTAGTCCTTCAGTCCCTCCACTTT. Its translation: CASSRDSVVLQSLHF. The V call is TRBV28, the J call TRBJ1-6, with 7 nucleotides matching TRBD1. Germline loops: CDR1 MDHEN, CDR2 SYDVKM. This CDR3 comprises 15 residues. V lost 5 bases, J lost 14 bases, and 15 bases stayed unmatched.

In this sample, this clone turned up once. This chain uses TRBV29-1 with TRBJ2-7; TRBD1 matches 7 bases. V lost 7 bases, J lost 3 bases, and 6 bases stayed unmatched. The CDR3 extends over 12 amino acids. CDR1 is SQVTM and CDR2 is ANQGSEA in the germline V gene. The CDR3 nucleotides read TGCAGCGCCGGGACAGCGAGCTACGAGCAGTACTTC. Translation: CSAGTASYEQYF.

The V and J genes are TRBV29-1 and TRBJ2-3, with a tentative D call TRBD2 (5 bases). Germline V gene sequence: CDR1 SQVTM, CDR2 ANQGSEA. The CDR3 consists of 14 residues. The ends were cut back, 2 bases at V and 5 bases at J, with 14 bases in the middle. CDR3 bases: TGCAGCGTTGAACCGGCCGGGATCAGAGATACGCAGTATTTT. This gives the protein CSVEPAGIRDTQYF.

The genes are TRBV27 and TRBJ2-3, with 10 bases matching TRBD2. J was trimmed by 2 bases and V by 6 bases; bases with no gene match: 5. This CDR3 contains 15 residues. Germline CDR1 is MNHEY and CDR2 is SMNVEV (reference sequence). The CDR3 coding sequence is TGTGCCAGCAGCCACCTAGCGGGGGACACAGATACGCAGTATTTT. Translated: CASSHLAGDTDTQYF.

The chain is built from TRBV7-8 and TRBJ2-3, with D maybe TRBD2 (6 bases). The germline V and J ends were trimmed by 5 bases and 2 bases, with 14 bases remaining between them. The CDR3 covers 15 residues. The germline V gene has CDR1 SGHVS and CDR2 FQNEAQ. The CDR3 here is CASSRGPGVTDTQYF. For the CDR3, the DNA is TGTGCCAGCAGCCGGGGTCCGGGGGTCACAGATACGCAGTATTTT.

V is TRBV9 and J is TRBJ1-2, with D possibly TRBD1 on 6 matching bases. This CDR3 has 14 amino acids. V lost 3 bases to trimming and J lost 4 bases, with 13 bases between them. CDR1 is SGDLS and CDR2 is YYNGEE in the germline V gene. The CDR3 nucleotides read TGTGCCAGCAGCGCGGAAGGGGGAACCTATGGCTACACCTTC. Protein: CASSAEGGTYGYTF.

V usage is TRBV5-6 and J usage is TRBJ1-2; TRBD1 agrees at 8 bases. The germline gives CDR1 SGHDT, CDR2 YYEEEE. The CDR3 spans 13 residues. The J segment lost 6 bases and the V segment lost 7 bases, leaving 8 bases of the junction unmatched. This CDR3 is CASWTGPRDGYTF. The CDR3 DNA reads TGTGCCAGCTGGACAGGGCCCAGGGATGGCTACACCTTC.

This clone was observed a handful of times. V is TRBV19 and J is TRBJ1-1; 8 positions match TRBD1. This CDR3 has 14 amino acids. V was clipped by 5 bases and J by 3 bases; unmatched bases: 5. Germline V CDR1 and CDR2: LNHDA, SQIVND (reference sequence). CDR3: CASSLTGADTEAFF. The CDR3, as DNA: TGTGCCAGTAGTCTGACAGGGGCCGACACTGAAGCTTTCTTT.

This clone was counted only a few times. Additional DNA sequences in this sample encode the identical CDR3. V gene TRBV7-9 combines with J gene TRBJ1-6, with 9 bases fitting TRBD1. Trimming at V came to 5 bases and at J to 7 bases, leaving 6 bases not matched to a gene. The V gene's germline CDR1 is SEHNR and CDR2 FQNEAQ (reference sequence). The CDR3 runs to 15 residues. CDR3 bases: TGTGCCAGCAGCCTAGTTGGGACAGGGAATTCACCCCTCCACTTT. This sequence encodes CASSLVGTGNSPLHF.

This rearrangement joins TRBV29-1 to TRBJ1-2; 7 positions match TRBD1. This CDR3 is built from 13 residues. Unmatched junction bases numbered 7, after V lost 7 bases and J lost 2 bases. Germline assignment: CDR1 SQVTM and CDR2 ANQGSEA. The CDR3 region is CSATSTGNYGYTF. For the CDR3, the DNA is TGCAGCGCCACTTCGACAGGGAACTATGGCTACACCTTC. Filled out from reference TRBV29-1 and TRBJ1-2, the complete variable domain reads SAVISQKPSRDICQRGTSLTIQCQVDSQVTMMFWYRQQPGQSLTLIATANQGSEATYESGFVIDKFPISRPNLTFSTLTVSNMSPEDSSIYLCSATSTGNYGYTFGSGTRLTVV.

The chain is built from TRBV4-2 and TRBJ2-1; 9 bases agree with TRBD2. CDR3 size: 16 residues. Germline loops: CDR1 LGHNA, CDR2 YNFKEQ. V was clipped by 1 base and J by 4 bases; unmatched bases: 5. Written as DNA, the CDR3 is TGTGCCAGCAGCCAAGTAGTGCGGGGGGGATACAATGAGCAGTTCTTC. Amino acids: CASSQVVRGGYNEQFF.

V is TRBV29-1 and J is TRBJ1-1, with 12 positions matching TRBD1. There are 15 residues in the CDR3. The ends lost 4 bases at V and 5 bases at J; junction bases unmatched: 8. CDR1 and CDR2 (germline): SQVTM, ANQGSEA. Here the CDR3 DNA reads TGCAGCGTTGCAGGGACAGGGGGCGGAAGGACTGAAGCTTTCTTT. It translates to CSVAGTGGGRTEAFF.

The J gene is TRBJ2-7, the V gene TRBV7-2; 8 bases map to TRBD1. This CDR3 is built from 16 residues. V shed 5 bases, J shed 7 bases, and the junction held 16 bases outside the gene matches. Germline V gene data show CDR1 as SGHTA and CDR2 as FQGNSA. As DNA, the CDR3 is TGTGCCAGCAGCGCGACAGGGGTTGGGTCGTCGGGGGAGCAGTACTTC. Translation: CASSATGVGSSGEQYF.

V is TRBV18 and J is TRBJ1-4; possible D gene TRBD1, 5 bases. The V gene's germline CDR1 is KGHSH and CDR2 LQKENI. Trimming left V 5 bases short and J 4 bases short, with 14 bases between. This CDR3 is 15 amino acids long. The CDR3 protein is CASSLQTAYNEKLFF. CDR3 sequence (DNA): TGTGCCAGCTCATTACAGACAGCTTATAATGAAAAACTGTTTTTT.

The chain couples TRBV6-6 to TRBJ1-1; D is possibly TRBD1 (6 bases). V was pared by 11 bases and J by 0 bases, with 10 bases between. The CDR3 totals 12 residues. Germline values: CDR1 MNHNY, CDR2 SVGAGI (reference sequence). DNA for the CDR3: TGTGCCTCACAGGGCATGAACACTGAAGCTTTCTTT. Protein product: CASQGMNTEAFF.

The CDR3 DNA follows: TGTGCCAGCACTACAGACGGGACAGGGGGCGGTGGCTACACCTTC. This gives the protein CASTTDGTGGGGYTF. The rearrangement joins TRBV6-1 to TRBJ1-2; 12 bases are shared with TRBD1. The CDR3 consists of 15 residues. CDR1 is MNHNS, CDR2 SASEGT, per germline. V trimming: 7 bases; J trimming: 7 bases; junction bases outside the gene matches: 10.

The chain recombines TRBV19 with TRBJ2-3; D is unresolved. The CDR3 consists of 13 residues. V lost 3 bases, J lost 3 bases, and 7 bases lay in between. The germline CDR1 and CDR2 sequences are LNHDA and SQIVND (reference sequence). For the CDR3, the DNA is TGTGCCAGTAGTATCCAGGCGACAGATACGCAGTATTTT. This gives the protein CASSIQATDTQYF.

The chain uses TRBV6-5 and TRBJ1-1; D is unresolved. CDR3 length equals 15 residues. The V end was cut by 0 bases, the J end by 0 bases, with 8 bases between. The germline V gene has CDR1 MNHEY and CDR2 SVGAGI. The CDR3 sequence is CASSYSGGMNTEAFF. In DNA, the CDR3 is TGTGCCAGCAGTTACTCTGGAGGTATGAACACTGAAGCTTTCTTT.

This sequence joins TRBV4-3 and TRBJ2-7; 8 bases line up with TRBD2. Germline V gene sequence: CDR1 LGHNA, CDR2 YSLEER. The CDR3 runs to 15 residues. The ends lost 4 bases at V and 1 base at J; junction bases unmatched: 6. Here the CDR3 DNA reads TGCGCCAGCAGCCCGCGGGGGGCCCGATCCTACGAGCAGTACTTC. This sequence encodes CASSPRGARSYEQYF.

This sequence joins TRBV29-1 and TRBJ1-2; 7 positions agree with TRBD1. The V segment lost 2 bases and the J segment 4 bases; nucleotides outside the gene matches: 10. CDR3 length equals 15 residues. CDR1 is SQVTM and CDR2 is ANQGSEA in the germline V gene. The CDR3 sequence: CSVEKGAPGGYGYTF. In DNA, the CDR3 is TGCAGCGTTGAAAAGGGGGCCCCCGGAGGCTATGGCTACACCTTC. Looking up the rest from reference TRBV29-1 and TRBJ1-2 gives the full variable domain: SAVISQKPSRDICQRGTSLTIQCQVDSQVTMMFWYRQQPGQSLTLIATANQGSEATYESGFVIDKFPISRPNLTFSTLTVSNMSPEDSSIYLCSVEKGAPGGYGYTFGSGTRLTVV.

This chain joins TRBV7-2 and TRBJ1-2; D remains ambiguous. Deletions cut 1 base from V and 1 base from J, with 13 bases between. The germline gives CDR1 SGHTA, CDR2 FQGNSA. This CDR3 region has 16 residues. The CDR3 loop reads CASSLGGGVNNYGYTF. The CDR3 nucleotides are TGTGCCAGCAGCTTAGGGGGAGGAGTTAATAACTATGGCTACACCTTC.